This record looks at one TCR beta chain sequence and its context. Its target is unknown. Germline CDR1 and CDR2: SGDLS and YYNGEE. The CDR3 extends over 16 amino acids. V was pared by 0 bases and J by 2 bases, with 5 bases of the junction left unmatched. These data belong to a study of cytomegalovirus exposure and HLA in healthy donors. Study-wide findings and caveats: Reportedly, diagnosis of cytomegalovirus status by the classifier showed high specificity and sensitivity.

In the PCR, 60 Vbeta and 13 Jbeta primers were used. Using immunoSEQ multiplex PCR, the repertoire was profiled, and TCRdb retains in-frame clones only, with some absent. The sample has over 100,000 clones. This TCR came from a woman aged 40 to 50 in good health and CMV-seropositive. J is TRBJ2-3 and V is TRBV9; TRBD2 matches 8 bases. Input material: PBMCs. The CDR3 region has the DNA TGTGCCAGCAGCGTAGCTCTAGCGGGCTTCACAGATACGCAGTATTTT. Its translation is CASSVALAGFTDTQYF.